The 8 T cell receptor beta chains presented below share a single source sample, sequenced in a study of shared clonotypes between healthy human individuals. Positive CCR7 selection of CD45RO-negative cells yielded the naive CD8 cells, and terminally differentiated effector memory CD45RA+ cells were excluded. The data were produced by immunoSEQ multiplex PCR, yet TCRdb's version contains in-frame clones alone and is incomplete. Found here are about 2.2 million clones, approximately 92% of them singletons; the top ten hold roughly 1.7%. The sequencing input was naive CD8+ T cells from PBMCs. Receptors originate from a man in his late teens or twenties in good health. Some clones in this sample may be carry-over from other donors' samples.

CDR3 residues: CSVERPGQGFMETQYF. DNA of the CDR3: TGCAGCGTTGAAAGACCGGGACAGGGATTCATGGAGACCCAGTACTTC. This chain joins TRBV29-1 and TRBJ2-5; 9 bases are a match to TRBD1. The junction had 12 bases not matched to a gene; V was cut back by 2 bases and J by 5 bases. CDR3 length: 16 residues. Germline assignment: CDR1 SQVTM and CDR2 ANQGSEA. The variable domain in full, with the rest retrieved from reference TRBV29-1 and TRBJ2-5, is SAVISQKPSRDICQRGTSLTIQCQVDSQVTMMFWYRQQPGQSLTLIATANQGSEATYESGFVIDKFPISRPNLTFSTLTVSNMSPEDSSIYLCSVERPGQGFMETQYFGPGTRLLVL.

This chain uses TRBV7-9 with TRBJ2-7; D is possibly TRBD1 (6 bases). V was trimmed by 5 bases and J by 3 bases, leaving 17 bases between them. The germline V gene has CDR1 SEHNR and CDR2 FQNEAQ (reference sequence). This CDR3 has 15 residues. CDR3 coding DNA: TGTGCCAGCAGCGCCGACGGCAGGGGATTCTACGAGCAGTACTTC. This sequence encodes CASSADGRGFYEQYF.

The rearrangement uses TRBV6-1 and TRBJ2-7; 8 bases match TRBD1. This CDR3 spans 16 amino acids. Per germline, CDR1 MNHNS and CDR2 SASEGT. Germline trimming cut 0 bases from V and 0 bases from J; bases unmatched to any gene: 4. The CDR3 nucleotides are TGTGCCAGCAGTGAAGCCTGGACAGGGAGCTCCTACGAGCAGTACTTC. Residues: CASSEAWTGSSYEQYF.

The CDR3 bases are TGTGCCAGCTCTTCTTACTGGCCGGACAGGGGACACTCTGGGGCCAACGTCCTGACTTTC. It translates to CASSSYWPDRGHSGANVLTF. The rearrangement uses TRBV28 and TRBJ2-6; 9 bases map to TRBD1. Germline loops: CDR1 MDHEN, CDR2 SYDVKM. V lost 8 bases to trimming and J lost 0 bases; unmatched junction nucleotides: 17. The CDR3 is made up of 20 amino acids.

The gene calls are TRBV14 and TRBJ2-1; D not resolved. The ends were cut back, 3 bases at V and 7 bases at J, with 10 bases in the middle. The CDR3 contains 13 residues. Germline-derived CDR1 and CDR2 are SGHDN and FVKESK. Here the CDR3 reads CASSQMGRNEQFF. In DNA form, the CDR3 reads TGTGCCAGCAGCCAGATGGGTCGGAATGAGCAGTTCTTC.

The genes are TRBV6-6 and TRBJ2-2; no clear D. This CDR3 is built from 14 residues. Germline V gene data show CDR1 as MNHNY and CDR2 as SVGAGI (reference sequence). Between the trimmed V and J ends, which lost 6 bases and 1 base, there was a span of 9 bases. For the CDR3, the DNA is TGTGCCAGCAGGTCCTTGGGGAACACCGGGGAGCTGTTTTTT. Translated: CASRSLGNTGELFF.

The CDR3 loop is CASSLGSATNYGYTF. CDR3 DNA: TGTGCCAGCAGCCTAGGATCTGCAACGAACTATGGCTACACCTTC. The V call is TRBV9, the J call TRBJ1-2; D remains ambiguous. CDR1 is SGDLS, CDR2 YYNGEE, per germline. This CDR3 is built from 15 residues. V dropped 4 bases and J dropped 2 bases, with 15 bases sitting between them.

The chain links TRBV7-2 to TRBJ2-7; D remains ambiguous. The CDR3 sequence is 13 residues long. Germline assignment: CDR1 SGHTA and CDR2 FQGNSA. The V end was cut by 3 bases, the J end by 4 bases, with 10 bases between. CDR3 in amino acids: CASSFGPRYEQYF. The DNA for the CDR3 is TGTGCCAGCAGCTTTGGACCGAGATACGAGCAGTACTTC. Complete variable domain (other parts from reference TRBV7-2 and TRBJ2-7): GAGVSQSPSNKVTEKGKDVELRCDPISGHTALYWYRQSLGQGLEFLIYFQGNSAPDKSGLPSDRFSAERTGGSVSTLTIQRTQQEDSAVYLCASSFGPRYEQYFGPGTRLTVT.